The source of this T cell receptor (beta chain) is a study of blood T cell repertoires in COVID-19. For the study at large: In each case, the material was cDNA or gDNA derived from T cells, B-cell-depleted T cells, or PBMCs.

Clones were sequenced by immunoSEQ multiplex PCR, and TCRdb holds only the in-frame ones, with some missing. The sample yields around 200,000 clones, about 86% seen once. CDR1 is SGHTA and CDR2 is FQGTGA in the germline V gene. The CDR3 spans 18 residues. Trimming shortened V by 1 base and J by 9 bases, and 25 bases separated the two germline ends. This TCR was sampled from a human donor with acute or convalescent COVID-19. The donor label of this sample is uncertain. The material sequenced was peripheral blood. This chain connects TRBV7-3 to TRBJ1-5, with D possibly matching TRBD1 (5 bases). In DNA, the CDR3 is TGTGCCAGCAGCTTAATAGTATCCGCGGGCGGGGGATTAGGGCCCCAGCATTTT. This translates into CASSLIVSAGGGLGPQHF. Full variable domain (outside the CDR3, taken from reference TRBV7-3 and TRBJ1-5): GAGVSQTPSNKVTEKGKYVELRCDPISGHTALYWYRQSLGQGPEFLIYFQGTGAADDSGLPNDRFFAVRPEGSVSTLKIQRTERGDSAVYLCASSLIVSAGGGLGPQHFGDGTRLSIL.